Here is one T cell receptor beta chain with its context. Repertoires were generated with immunoSEQ multiplex PCR, while TCRdb's copy carries only in-frame clones and drops some. The sample consists of fewer than 70,000 clones, about 89% of them appearing once. The sample belongs to a study of T cell changes during pregnancy in multiple sclerosis. This CDR3 is built from 15 residues. J gave up 3 bases and V 5 bases, and 9 bases lay outside the gene matches. Germline CDR1 is MNHEY and CDR2 is SVGAGI. The specimen was peripheral blood, collected in the first trimester of pregnancy. V gene TRBV6-5 combines with J gene TRBJ2-7; 8 bases agree with TRBD1. The clonotype originates from a female donor with multiple sclerosis, enrolled in a pregnancy study. The CDR3 coding sequence is TGTGCCAGCAGTACCCTTCCGGGACAGGTCTACGAGCAGTACTTC. Protein product: CASSTLPGQVYEQYF.